A selection of T cell receptor beta chains follows, all from one sample in a study of blood T cell repertoires in COVID-19. The protocol was immunoSEQ multiplex PCR, while the TCRdb copy is restricted to in-frame clones and leaves out a portion. The repertoire holds about 240,000 clones, with approximately 90% as singletons. The sample comprised PBMCs or T cells enriched from blood (not recorded which). The source of these receptors is a woman aged 25 to 39 who had recovered from COVID-19. CDR3s include the opening cysteine and the closing phenylalanine or tryptophan. Each record gives: D gene, J gene, clone size, V gene, CDR3 DNA, CDR3 protein. A D gene is named only where the DNA matches it firmly. Expanded clones are given a class, and other clones once, few, many or no size at all.

D: NA
J: TRBJ1-1
size: once
V: TRBV28
DNA: TGTGCCAGCAGTTTATACGGCGGGAACACTGAAGCTTTCTTT
CDR3: CASSLYGGNTEAFF

D: NA
J: TRBJ2-6
size: NA
V: TRBV28
DNA: TGTGCCAGCACCGCGGCTAAGGGGGCTGGGGCCAACGTCCTGACTTTC
CDR3: CASTAAKGAGANVLTF

D: TRBD2
J: TRBJ2-1
size: NA
V: TRBV27
DNA: TGTGCCAGCAGTTCAGACGGGACTAGCGGTTACAATGAGCAGTTCTTC
CDR3: CASSSDGTSGYNEQFF

D: TRBD2
J: TRBJ2-5
size: NA
V: TRBV28
DNA: TGTGCCAGCAGGAGCCGCTTAGGACTAGCGTCGAGGGAGACCCAGTACTTC
CDR3: CASRSRLGLASRETQYF

D: TRBD1
J: TRBJ1-2
size: NA
V: TRBV5-6
DNA: TGTGCCAGCAGCGTAGCCGGGACAGGGGGCGGTGGCTACACCTTC
CDR3: CASSVAGTGGGGYTF

D: NA
J: TRBJ1-1
size: NA
V: TRBV4-1
DNA: TGCGCCAGCAGCCAACTCGTAACAGGCAACACTGAAGCTTTCTTT
CDR3: CASSQLVTGNTEAFF

D: NA
J: TRBJ1-4
size: NA
V: TRBV27
DNA: TGTGCCAGCAGTTTAACGTCAGGGGCGGAAAAACTGTTTTTT
CDR3: CASSLTSGAEKLFF

D: NA
J: TRBJ2-7
size: NA
V: TRBV3-1/TRBV3-2
DNA: TGTGCCAGCAGCCAACCGGACGGACAGTCCGAGCAGTACTTC
CDR3: CASSQPDGQSEQYF

D: NA
J: TRBJ2-3
size: once
V: TRBV28
DNA: TGTGCCAGCAGTTCACCCAGGGGTTCGGGTAGGGATACGCAGTATTTT
CDR3: CASSSPRGSGRDTQYF

D: TRBD2
J: TRBJ2-2
size: NA
V: TRBV7-9
DNA: TGTGCCAGCAGCTTGGGACTAGGGAACACCGGGGAGCTGTTTTTT
CDR3: CASSLGLGNTGELFF

D: NA
J: TRBJ2-1
size: NA
V: TRBV14
DNA: TGTGCCAGCAGCCAGGAGCTTGCCTACAATGAGCAGTTCTTC
CDR3: CASSQELAYNEQFF

D: TRBD1
J: TRBJ2-2
size: NA
V: TRBV30
DNA: TGTGCCTGGCTCTTTGGACAGGGGAACACCGGGGAGCTGTTTTTT
CDR3: CAWLFGQGNTGELFF

D: NA
J: TRBJ1-1
size: once
V: TRBV7-8
DNA: TGTGCCAGCAGCCGATCCCCCACCGGGGGAGCTTTCTTT
CDR3: CASSRSPTGGAFF

D: NA
J: TRBJ2-2
size: once
V: TRBV18
DNA: TGTGCCAGCTCACCCGTCGGCAGGACAGCCGAGAGTATGTTTTTT
CDR3: CASSPVGRTAESMFF

D: TRBD1
J: TRBJ1-2
size: few
V: TRBV24-1
DNA: TGTGCCACCAGTAAGACAGGGGCGTTGGATGGCTACACCTTC
CDR3: CATSKTGALDGYTF

D: NA
J: TRBJ1-1
size: NA
V: TRBV3-1/TRBV3-2
DNA: TGTGCCAGCAGCCAAGCGGGGACTAGGGCTGAAGCTTTCTTT
CDR3: CASSQAGTRAEAFF

D: NA
J: TRBJ2-3
size: NA
V: TRBV4-3
DNA: TGCGCCAGCAGCCAGTCTAGGGGAGATACGCAGTATTTT
CDR3: CASSQSRGDTQYF

D: NA
J: TRBJ1-4
size: NA
V: TRBV30
DNA: TGTGCCTGGAGTGTGGGCCCAACTAATGAAAAACTGTTTTTT
CDR3: CAWSVGPTNEKLFF

D: TRBD2
J: TRBJ2-1
size: NA
V: TRBV5-1
DNA: TGCGCCAGCAGCCGTCTTATAAAACTAGCGGGCCGGTACAATGAGCAGTTCTTC
CDR3: CASSRLIKLAGRYNEQFF

D: NA
J: TRBJ2-1
size: NA
V: TRBV2
DNA: TGTGCCAGCAGTGACGATAACTCTTACAATGAGCAGTTCTTC
CDR3: CASSDDNSYNEQFF

D: TRBD1
J: TRBJ1-2
size: NA
V: TRBV28
DNA: TGTGCCAGCAGTTTCGGTGGACAGGGTTGGGAAGGCTACACCTTC
CDR3: CASSFGGQGWEGYTF

D: TRBD2
J: TRBJ2-7
size: NA
V: TRBV3-1/TRBV3-2
DNA: TGTGCCAGCAGCCACCCCCTAGCGGGAGACCCCTACGAGCAGTACTTC
CDR3: CASSHPLAGDPYEQYF

D: NA
J: TRBJ1-3
size: NA
V: TRBV5-4
DNA: TGTGCCAGCAGCTTTTTCGGGGGTAGAACCATATATTTT
CDR3: CASSFFGGRTIYF

D: TRBD1
J: TRBJ1-2
size: NA
V: TRBV18
DNA: TGTGCCAGCTCACCGGACGGACAGGGGAGTGGCTACACCTTC
CDR3: CASSPDGQGSGYTF

D: TRBD1
J: TRBJ2-7
size: NA
V: TRBV5-1
DNA: TGCGCCAGCAGCTTAATAGACAGGGGGGACGAGCAGTACTTC
CDR3: CASSLIDRGDEQYF

D: NA
J: TRBJ2-7
size: few
V: TRBV5-6
DNA: TGTGCCAGCAGCTTGGACACCGTAACCGAGCAGTACTTC
CDR3: CASSLDTVTEQYF

D: NA
J: TRBJ2-2
size: NA
V: TRBV28
DNA: TGTGCCAGCAGTTTATTAGTAGCGGAAGTGGCCGGGGAGCTGTTTTTT
CDR3: CASSLLVAEVAGELFF

D: TRBD2
J: TRBJ2-3
size: NA
V: TRBV10-3
DNA: TGTGCCATCAGTGAGTCGCGCGGGGGGCAGGGAGATACGCAGTATTTT
CDR3: CAISESRGGQGDTQYF

D: TRBD2
J: TRBJ2-1
size: NA
V: TRBV7-3
DNA: TGTGCCAGCAGCTTATTGGGACTAGCGAGACACAATGAGCAGTTCTTC
CDR3: CASSLLGLARHNEQFF

D: TRBD1
J: TRBJ1-2
size: NA
V: TRBV7-2
DNA: TGTGCCAGCAGCTTAGCGGGACAGGGTGGTTATGGCTACACCTTC
CDR3: CASSLAGQGGYGYTF

D: TRBD1
J: TRBJ1-1
size: NA
V: TRBV7-3
DNA: TGTGCCAGCAGCCGCGGGACAGGGAAGAGGTCTGAAGCTTTCTTT
CDR3: CASSRGTGKRSEAFF

D: NA
J: TRBJ2-7
size: NA
V: TRBV27
DNA: TGTGCCAGCAGCTTCAACGGTGCCTACGAGCAGTACTTC
CDR3: CASSFNGAYEQYF

D: NA
J: TRBJ1-2
size: NA
V: TRBV7-9
DNA: TGTGCCAGCAGCCTAGGTGGGCCCTATGGCTACACCTTC
CDR3: CASSLGGPYGYTF

D: NA
J: TRBJ1-2
size: NA
V: TRBV28
DNA: TGTGCCAGCAGTACCGGTCGAGGCTACACCTTC
CDR3: CASSTGRGYTF

D: NA
J: TRBJ1-6
size: NA
V: TRBV28
DNA: TGTGCCAGCAGTTTCGGGGGAGGAGGGTTCAATTCACCCCTCCACTTT
CDR3: CASSFGGGGFNSPLHF

D: NA
J: TRBJ1-1
size: once
V: TRBV2
DNA: TGTGCCAGCAGTGAAACCGGTGGGCAGGCGAACACTGAAGCTTTCTTT
CDR3: CASSETGGQANTEAFF

D: TRBD1
J: TRBJ2-3
size: NA
V: TRBV7-6
DNA: TGTGCCAGCAGCCCAGACAGGGCCCAGGGCACAGATACGCAGTATTTT
CDR3: CASSPDRAQGTDTQYF

D: TRBD1
J: TRBJ2-7
size: NA
V: TRBV28
DNA: TGTGCCAGCAGTTTCGGGGACAGGAGCTACGAGCAGTACTTC
CDR3: CASSFGDRSYEQYF

D: TRBD1
J: TRBJ2-7
size: NA
V: TRBV28
DNA: TGTGCCAGCAGCCAGGGGGCGCGGAACTACGAGCAGTACTTC
CDR3: CASSQGARNYEQYF

D: TRBD1
J: TRBJ1-3
size: NA
V: TRBV19
DNA: TGTGCCAGTAGTCGGACAGGCTCTGGAAACACCATATATTTT
CDR3: CASSRTGSGNTIYF

D: NA
J: TRBJ2-3
size: NA
V: TRBV7-2
DNA: TGTGCCAGCAGACGTACGGGGACAGATACGCAGTATTTT
CDR3: CASRRTGTDTQYF

D: NA
J: TRBJ1-3
size: NA
V: TRBV28
DNA: TGTGCCAGCAGTCTTAACAGCCGCCGCCGGAACACCATATATTTT
CDR3: CASSLNSRRRNTIYF

D: NA
J: TRBJ1-1
size: NA
V: TRBV13
DNA: TGTGCCAGCAGCTCGCGGGGGATCACTGAAGCTTTCTTT
CDR3: CASSSRGITEAFF

D: NA
J: TRBJ2-1
size: NA
V: TRBV27
DNA: TGTGCCAGCAGCACTAGTTCATACAGGGATGAGCAGTTCTTC
CDR3: CASSTSSYRDEQFF

D: TRBD1
J: TRBJ1-2
size: NA
V: TRBV4-3
DNA: TGCGCCAGCAGCCAAGCGAGGGGACAGAGTCCTGCCTATGGCTACACCTTC
CDR3: CASSQARGQSPAYGYTF

D: TRBD2
J: TRBJ2-3
size: NA
V: TRBV7-3
DNA: TGTGCCAGCAGCCCAGCGGGACTAGTCGGCACAGATACGCAGTATTTT
CDR3: CASSPAGLVGTDTQYF

D: NA
J: TRBJ2-7
size: NA
V: TRBV7-9
DNA: TGTGCCAGCAGCTTAGCTCTCGGACAGTTTGAGAGCTCCTACGAGCAGTACTTC
CDR3: CASSLALGQFESSYEQYF

D: NA
J: TRBJ1-1
size: NA
V: TRBV12-3/TRBV12-4
DNA: TGTGCCAGCAGTTTAGGGCGGGCAGCCGAAGCTTTCTTT
CDR3: CASSLGRAAEAFF

D: TRBD2
J: TRBJ2-1
size: NA
V: TRBV24-1
DNA: TGTGCCACCAGTGATTCCGGGACTAGCGGAAATGAGCAGTTCTTC
CDR3: CATSDSGTSGNEQFF